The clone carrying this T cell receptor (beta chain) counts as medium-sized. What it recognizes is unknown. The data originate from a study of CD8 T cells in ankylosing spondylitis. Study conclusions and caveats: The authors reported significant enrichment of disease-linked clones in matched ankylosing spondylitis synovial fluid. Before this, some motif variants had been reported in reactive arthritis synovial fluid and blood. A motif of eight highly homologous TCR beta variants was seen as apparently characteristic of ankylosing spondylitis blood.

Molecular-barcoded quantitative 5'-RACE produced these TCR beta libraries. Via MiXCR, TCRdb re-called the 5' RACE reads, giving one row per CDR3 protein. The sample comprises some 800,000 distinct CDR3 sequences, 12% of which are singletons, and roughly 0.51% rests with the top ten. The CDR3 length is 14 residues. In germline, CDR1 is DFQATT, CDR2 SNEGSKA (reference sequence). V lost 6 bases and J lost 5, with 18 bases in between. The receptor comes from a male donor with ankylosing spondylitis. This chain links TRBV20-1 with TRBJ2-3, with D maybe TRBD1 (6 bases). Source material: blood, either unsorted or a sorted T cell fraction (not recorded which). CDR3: CSASPGQSVDTQYF. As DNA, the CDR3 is TGCAGTGCCTCCCCCGGACAGTCGGTAGATACGCAGTATTTT.